This T cell receptor beta chain was obtained from a study of spatial heterogeneity in lung cancer. This clonotype was recorded many times. CDR3 length equals 17 residues. CDR1 is MGHRA and CDR2 is YSYEKL in the germline V gene. V shed 0 bases, J shed 4 bases, and the junction held 7 bases outside the gene matches. TCRdb processed the 5' RACE reads anew with MiXCR; each CDR3 protein has one entry. The sample has about 40,000 distinct CDR3 sequences; around 5% are singletons. The time point here: sample taken at primary tumor resection. The gene calls are TRBV4-1 and TRBJ2-2, with 8 bases lining up with TRBD1. The sample was PBMCs, taken at surgery. This clonotype was obtained from a female donor with early-stage non-small cell lung cancer. CDR3: CASSQDPGTGRTGELFF. As DNA, the CDR3 is TGCGCCAGCAGCCAAGATCCAGGGACAGGCCGCACCGGGGAGCTGTTTTTT.